The present T cell receptor (beta chain) was sequenced within a study of blood T cell repertoires in COVID-19. Study context: The cDNA or gDNA used as material had been derived from T cells, B-cell-depleted T cells, or PBMCs.

The CDR3 is made up of 16 amino acids. Germline V lookup: CDR1 SGHTA, CDR2 FQGNSA. V shed 3 bases and J shed 0 bases, with 12 bases lying between them. Authors' analysis steps: Nucleated cell counts were estimated from reference gene primer amplification. Assay: immunoSEQ multiplex PCR; the TCRdb copy retains only in-frame clones and omits some. That table is the source of V, J and clone size, and D and trimming were worked out from the DNA. Of about 87,000 clones listed, approximately 82% were seen once; the top ten hold about 2%. The chain employs TRBV7-2 and TRBJ1-5; no clear D gene. Sequencing used peripheral blood. The receptor's source is a woman in her seventies with acute or convalescent COVID-19. The CDR3 is CASSLSSGNSNQPQHF. CDR3 nucleotide sequence: TGTGCCAGCAGCTTGAGTTCGGGTAATAGCAATCAGCCCCAGCATTTT.